This entry is about one T cell receptor beta chain. These data come from a study of shared clonotypes between healthy human individuals. As for the study in general: Researchers drew samples from two women and three men aged 18 to 49.

The V gene's germline CDR1 is SGHVS and CDR2 FQNEAQ. The V segment lost 4 bases and the J segment 7 bases; nucleotides outside the gene matches: 18. This CDR3 is 18 amino acids long. Each cell subset's genomic DNA was divided evenly among several immunoSEQ plates. The repertoire was sequenced with immunoSEQ multiplex PCR; TCRdb's copy has only in-frame clones and lacks some. Altogether 400,000 to 500,000 clones are present, approximately 80% being singletons, with the ten largest covering about an eighth. Sequencing was done on a sample of PBMCs. The clonotype originates from a woman aged 35 to 49 in good health. Some clones in this sample may be carry-over from other donors' samples. This chain joins TRBV7-8 and TRBJ2-1; 8 bases line up with TRBD2. The CDR3 sequence is CASSSSRRRGTRKNEQFF. The CDR3 coding sequence is TGTGCCAGCAGCTCATCACGACGGCGAGGGACTAGGAAGAATGAGCAGTTCTTC.